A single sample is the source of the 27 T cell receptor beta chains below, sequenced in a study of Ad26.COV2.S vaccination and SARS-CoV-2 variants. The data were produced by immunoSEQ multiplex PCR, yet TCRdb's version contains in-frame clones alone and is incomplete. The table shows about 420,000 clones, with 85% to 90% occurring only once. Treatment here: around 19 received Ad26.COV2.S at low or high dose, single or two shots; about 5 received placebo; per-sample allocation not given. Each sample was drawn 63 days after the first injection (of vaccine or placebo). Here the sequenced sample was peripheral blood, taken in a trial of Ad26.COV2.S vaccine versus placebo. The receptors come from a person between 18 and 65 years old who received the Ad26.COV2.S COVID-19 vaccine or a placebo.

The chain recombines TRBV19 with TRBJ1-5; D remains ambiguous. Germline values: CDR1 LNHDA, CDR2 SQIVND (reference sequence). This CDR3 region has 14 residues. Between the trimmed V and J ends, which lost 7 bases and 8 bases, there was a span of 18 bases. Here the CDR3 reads CASMDGSWGEPQHF. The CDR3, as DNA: TGTGCCAGTATGGACGGATCATGGGGTGAGCCCCAGCATTTT. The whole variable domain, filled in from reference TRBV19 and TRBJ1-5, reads DGGITQSPKYLFRKEGQNVTLSCEQNLNHDAMYWYRQDPGQGLRLIYYSQIVNDFQKGDIAEGYSVSREKKESFPLTVTSAQKNPTAFYLCASMDGSWGEPQHFGDGTRLSIL.

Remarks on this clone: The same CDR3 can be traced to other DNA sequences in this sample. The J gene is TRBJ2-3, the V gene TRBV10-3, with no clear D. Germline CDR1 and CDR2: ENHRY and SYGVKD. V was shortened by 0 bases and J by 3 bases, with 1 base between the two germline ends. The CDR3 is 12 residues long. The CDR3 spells CAISESTDTQYF. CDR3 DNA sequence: TGTGCCATCAGTGAGTCGACAGATACGCAGTATTTT.

The CDR3 nucleotides read TGTGCCAGCAGCTTGGTGGCTAGCGGGGGGGCGAGCTCCTACGAGCAGTACTTC. It translates to CASSLVASGGASSYEQYF. The rearrangement uses TRBV5-5 and TRBJ2-7; 12 bases are a match to TRBD2. The CDR3 is 18 residues long. The germline V gene encodes CDR1 SGHKS and CDR2 YYEKEE (reference sequence). Unmatched junction bases numbered 7, after V lost 0 bases and J lost 0 bases.

CDR3 coding DNA: TGTGCCAGCAGCTTGGGTTCGGTGTCAAGAGGCTACACCTTC. Translated, it gives CASSLGSVSRGYTF. The V call is TRBV5-5, the J call TRBJ1-2; D gene ambiguous. V dropped 0 bases and J dropped 8 bases, with 14 bases sitting between them. Germline loops: CDR1 SGHKS, CDR2 YYEKEE (reference sequence). CDR3 size: 14 residues.

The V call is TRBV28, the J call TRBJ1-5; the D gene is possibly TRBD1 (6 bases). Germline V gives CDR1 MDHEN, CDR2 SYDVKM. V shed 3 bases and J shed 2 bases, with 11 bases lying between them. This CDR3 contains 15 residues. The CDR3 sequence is CASSFRGGGNQPQHF. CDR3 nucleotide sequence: TGTGCCAGCAGTTTTAGGGGGGGCGGCAATCAGCCCCAGCATTTT.

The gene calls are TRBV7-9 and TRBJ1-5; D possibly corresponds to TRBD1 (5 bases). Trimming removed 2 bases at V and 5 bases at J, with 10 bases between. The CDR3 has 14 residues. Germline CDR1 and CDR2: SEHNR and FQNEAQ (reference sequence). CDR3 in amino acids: CASSLLGVDQPQHF. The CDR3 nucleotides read TGTGCCAGCAGCTTACTGGGGGTCGATCAGCCCCAGCATTTT.

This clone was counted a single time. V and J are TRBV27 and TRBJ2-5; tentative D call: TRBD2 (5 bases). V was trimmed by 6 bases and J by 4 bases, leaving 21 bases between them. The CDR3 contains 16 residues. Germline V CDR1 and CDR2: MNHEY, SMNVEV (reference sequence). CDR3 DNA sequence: TGTGCCAGCAGCCCTCTTAATAGCGAGGGTGGAGAGACCCAGTACTTC. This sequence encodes CASSPLNSEGGETQYF.

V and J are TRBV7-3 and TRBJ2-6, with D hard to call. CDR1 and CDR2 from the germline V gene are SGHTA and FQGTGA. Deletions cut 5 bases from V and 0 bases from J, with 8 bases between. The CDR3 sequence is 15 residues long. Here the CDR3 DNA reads TGTGCCAGCAGCCTTCTCGTCTCTGGGGCCAACGTCCTGACTTTC. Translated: CASSLLVSGANVLTF.

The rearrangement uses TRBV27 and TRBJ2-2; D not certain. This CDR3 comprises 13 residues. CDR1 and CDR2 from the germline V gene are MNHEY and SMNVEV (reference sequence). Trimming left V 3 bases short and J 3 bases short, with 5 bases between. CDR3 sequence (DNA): TGTGCCAGCAGTTTTCCCGACACCGGGGAGCTGTTTTTT. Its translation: CASSFPDTGELFF.

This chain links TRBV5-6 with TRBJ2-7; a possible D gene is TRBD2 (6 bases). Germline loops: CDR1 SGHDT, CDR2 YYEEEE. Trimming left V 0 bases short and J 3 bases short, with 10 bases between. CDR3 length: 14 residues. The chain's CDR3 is CASSLGADYYEQYF. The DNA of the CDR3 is TGTGCCAGCAGCTTGGGGGCGGACTACTACGAGCAGTACTTC.

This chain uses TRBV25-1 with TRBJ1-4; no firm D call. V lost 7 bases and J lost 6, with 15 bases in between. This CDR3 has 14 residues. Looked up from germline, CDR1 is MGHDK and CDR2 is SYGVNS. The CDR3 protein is CASTTTGYHEKLFF. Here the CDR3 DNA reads TGTGCCAGCACCACGACGGGGTACCATGAAAAACTGTTTTTT.

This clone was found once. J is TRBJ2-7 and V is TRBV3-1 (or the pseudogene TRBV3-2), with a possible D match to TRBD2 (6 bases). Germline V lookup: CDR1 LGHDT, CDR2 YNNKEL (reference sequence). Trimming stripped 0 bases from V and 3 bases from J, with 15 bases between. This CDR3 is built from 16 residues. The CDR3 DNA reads TGTGCCAGCAGCCAAGATAGGCGGGGTCCAGTCTACGAGCAGTACTTC. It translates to CASSQDRRGPVYEQYF.

The CDR3 loop is CASSLDTTDTQYF. The CDR3 DNA reads as TGTGCCAGCAGCTTAGATACCACAGATACGCAGTATTTT. J is TRBJ2-3 and V is TRBV11-2, with D unresolved. Germline CDR1 SGHAT, CDR2 FQNNGV. The CDR3 sequence is 13 residues long. With 0 bases removed from V and 2 bases from J, the gap between germline ends came to 3 bases.

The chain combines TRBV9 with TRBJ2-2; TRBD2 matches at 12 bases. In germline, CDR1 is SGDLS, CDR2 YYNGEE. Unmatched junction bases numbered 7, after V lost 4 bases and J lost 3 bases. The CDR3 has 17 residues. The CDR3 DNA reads TGTGCCAGCAGCCCCCGACTAGCGGGGGCCCACACCGGGGAGCTGTTTTTT. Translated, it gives CASSPRLAGAHTGELFF.

The CDR3 coding sequence is TGTGCCATCAGTCCCCTAGCAGGGGATACGCAGTATTTT. This codes for CAISPLAGDTQYF. The chain joins TRBV10-3 to TRBJ2-3; D tentatively fits TRBD1 or TRBD2 (5 bases each). Per germline, CDR1 ENHRY and CDR2 SYGVKD. CDR3 length: 13 residues. Trimming took off 5 bases at V and 6 bases at J, with 12 bases between the two ends.

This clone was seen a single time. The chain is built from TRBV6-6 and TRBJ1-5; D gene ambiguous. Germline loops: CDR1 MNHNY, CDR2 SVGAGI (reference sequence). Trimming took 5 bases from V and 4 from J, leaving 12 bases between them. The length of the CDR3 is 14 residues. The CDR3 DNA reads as TGTGCCAGCAGTAACCCCTTGGGGAATCAGCCCCAGCATTTT. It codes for CASSNPLGNQPQHF.

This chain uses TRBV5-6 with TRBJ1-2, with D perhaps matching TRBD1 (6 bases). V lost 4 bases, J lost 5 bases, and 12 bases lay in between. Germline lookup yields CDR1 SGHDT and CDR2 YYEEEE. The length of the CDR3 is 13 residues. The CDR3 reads CASSPDRSYGYTF. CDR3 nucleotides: TGTGCCAGCAGCCCGGACAGATCTTATGGCTACACCTTC.

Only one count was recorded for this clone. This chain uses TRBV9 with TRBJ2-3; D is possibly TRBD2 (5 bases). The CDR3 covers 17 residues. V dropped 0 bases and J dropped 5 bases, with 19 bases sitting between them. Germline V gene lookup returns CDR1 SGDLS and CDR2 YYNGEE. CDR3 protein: CASSVGFAGPGEDTQYF. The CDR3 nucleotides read TGTGCCAGCAGCGTAGGCTTTGCGGGTCCCGGGGAAGATACGCAGTATTTT.

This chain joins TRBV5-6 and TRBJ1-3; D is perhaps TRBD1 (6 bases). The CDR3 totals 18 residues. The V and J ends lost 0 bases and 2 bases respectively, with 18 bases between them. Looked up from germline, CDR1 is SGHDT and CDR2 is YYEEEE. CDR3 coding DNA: TGTGCCAGCAGCTTGGGACAGGTGAACTGGTATCCTGGAAACACCATATATTTT. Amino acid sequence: CASSLGQVNWYPGNTIYF.

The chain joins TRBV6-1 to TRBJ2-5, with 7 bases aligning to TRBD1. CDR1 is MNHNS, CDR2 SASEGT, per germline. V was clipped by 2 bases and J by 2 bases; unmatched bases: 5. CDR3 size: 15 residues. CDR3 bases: TGTGCCAGCAGTGAAACAGGGGCCCCGCAAGAGACCCAGTACTTC. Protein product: CASSETGAPQETQYF.

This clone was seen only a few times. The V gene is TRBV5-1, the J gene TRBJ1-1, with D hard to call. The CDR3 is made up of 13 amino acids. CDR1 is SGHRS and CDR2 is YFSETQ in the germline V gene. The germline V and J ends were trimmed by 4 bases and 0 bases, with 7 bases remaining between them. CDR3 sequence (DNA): TGCGCCAGCAGCCGTACAATGAACACTGAAGCTTTCTTT. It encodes CASSRTMNTEAFF.

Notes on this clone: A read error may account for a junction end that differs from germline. CDR3 protein: CASSPAAETGHSDEQYF. The CDR3 DNA follows: TGTGCCAGCAGCCCAGCAGCGGAGACAGGGCACTCCGACGAGCAGTACTTC. This chain connects TRBV3-1 (or the pseudogene TRBV3-2) to TRBJ2-7; 7 bases align to TRBD1. Germline V gene sequence: CDR1 LGHDT, CDR2 YNNKEL (reference sequence). The CDR3 loop spans 17 amino acids.

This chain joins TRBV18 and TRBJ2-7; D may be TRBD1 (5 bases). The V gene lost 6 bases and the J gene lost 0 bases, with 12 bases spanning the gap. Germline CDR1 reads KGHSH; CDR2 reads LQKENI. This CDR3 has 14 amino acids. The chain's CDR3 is CASSLDRSSYEQYF. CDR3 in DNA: TGTGCCAGCTCCCTAGACAGAAGCTCCTACGAGCAGTACTTC.

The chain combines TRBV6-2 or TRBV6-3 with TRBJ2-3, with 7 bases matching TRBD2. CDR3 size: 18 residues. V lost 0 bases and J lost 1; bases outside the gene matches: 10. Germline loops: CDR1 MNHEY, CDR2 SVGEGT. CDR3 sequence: CASSYSDGWSGGTDTQYF. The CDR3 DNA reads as TGTGCCAGCAGTTACTCGGATGGGTGGAGCGGGGGCACAGATACGCAGTATTTT.

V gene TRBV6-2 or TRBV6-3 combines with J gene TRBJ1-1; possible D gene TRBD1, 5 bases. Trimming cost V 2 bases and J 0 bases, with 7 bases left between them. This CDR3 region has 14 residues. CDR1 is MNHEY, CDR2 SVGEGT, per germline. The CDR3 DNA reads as TGTGCCAGCAGTTACGACAGACTGAACACTGAAGCTTTCTTT. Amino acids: CASSYDRLNTEAFF.

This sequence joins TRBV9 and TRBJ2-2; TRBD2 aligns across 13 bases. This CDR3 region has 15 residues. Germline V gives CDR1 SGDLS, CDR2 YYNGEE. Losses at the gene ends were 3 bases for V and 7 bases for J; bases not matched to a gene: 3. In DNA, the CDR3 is TGTGCCAGCAGCGCGACTAGCGGGGGGAGCGGGGAGCTGTTTTTT. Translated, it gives CASSATSGGSGELFF.

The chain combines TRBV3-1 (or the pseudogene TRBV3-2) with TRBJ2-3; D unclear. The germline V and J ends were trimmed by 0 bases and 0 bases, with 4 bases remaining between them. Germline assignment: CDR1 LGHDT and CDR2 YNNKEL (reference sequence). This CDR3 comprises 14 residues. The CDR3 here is CASSQDYSTDTQYF. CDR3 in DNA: TGTGCCAGCAGCCAAGATTACAGCACAGATACGCAGTATTTT.